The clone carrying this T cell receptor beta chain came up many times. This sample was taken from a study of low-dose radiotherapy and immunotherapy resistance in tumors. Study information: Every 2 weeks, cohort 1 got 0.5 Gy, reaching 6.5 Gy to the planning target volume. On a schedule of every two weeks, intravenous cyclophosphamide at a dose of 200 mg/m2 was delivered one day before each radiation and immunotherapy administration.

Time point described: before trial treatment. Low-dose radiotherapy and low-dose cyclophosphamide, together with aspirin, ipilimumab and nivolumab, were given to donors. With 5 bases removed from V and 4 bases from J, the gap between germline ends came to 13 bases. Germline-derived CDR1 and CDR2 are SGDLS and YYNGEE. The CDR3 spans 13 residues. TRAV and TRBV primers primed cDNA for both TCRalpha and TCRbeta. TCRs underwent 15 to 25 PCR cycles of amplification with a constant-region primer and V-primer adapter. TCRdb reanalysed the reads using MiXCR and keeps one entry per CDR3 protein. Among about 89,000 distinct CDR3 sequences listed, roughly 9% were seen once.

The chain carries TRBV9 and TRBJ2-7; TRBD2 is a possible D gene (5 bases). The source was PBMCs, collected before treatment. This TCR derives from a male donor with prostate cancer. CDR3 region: CASSPGRGYEQYF. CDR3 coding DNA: TGTGCCAGCAGTCCAGGACGGGGATACGAGCAGTACTTC.